This T cell receptor (beta chain) was retrieved from a study of blood T cell repertoires in COVID-19. Original processing notes: For nucleated cells, counts were estimated from reference gene primer amplification. Clones were sequenced by immunoSEQ multiplex PCR, and TCRdb holds only the in-frame ones, with some missing. Clone size and the V and J calls come from that table; the DNA yielded D and trimming. The sample records 89,000 or so clones, approximately 85% being singletons. Germline lookup yields CDR1 SGHTA and CDR2 FQGTGA. There are 15 residues in the CDR3. Trimming removed 5 bases at V and 1 base at J, with 13 bases between.

Specimen: peripheral blood. The chain employs TRBV7-3 and TRBJ2-3; TRBD1 is a possible D gene (5 bases). This receptor was identified in a human donor in a cohort sampled during active COVID-19. In DNA, the CDR3 is TGTGCCAGCAGCAGGGGAATGTGGGGCACAGATACGCAGTATTTT. It translates to CASSRGMWGTDTQYF.